This TCR beta chain was identified during a study of early T cells in non-severe SARS-CoV-2 infection. This clonotype was picked up many times. CDR3 length: 15 amino acids. The V gene's germline CDR1 is SGHRS and CDR2 YFSETQ. Losses at the gene ends were 4 bases for V and 6 bases for J; bases not matched to a gene: 10. TCRdb reanalysed the 5' RACE reads using MiXCR and keeps one entry per CDR3 protein. This sample yields about 80,000 distinct CDR3 sequences, of which 9% to 14% are seen a single time; over 2% belongs to the top ten. This sequence was found in an adult who was a healthcare worker with PCR-confirmed SARS-CoV-2 infection or an uninfected control (not recorded which). The chain is built from TRBV5-1 and TRBJ2-1; 7 nucleotides agree with TRBD1. The sequenced sample was whole blood. The CDR3: CASSGGQNDRNEQFF. The CDR3 nucleotides are TGCGCCAGCAGCGGGGGACAGAACGACCGCAATGAGCAGTTCTTC.